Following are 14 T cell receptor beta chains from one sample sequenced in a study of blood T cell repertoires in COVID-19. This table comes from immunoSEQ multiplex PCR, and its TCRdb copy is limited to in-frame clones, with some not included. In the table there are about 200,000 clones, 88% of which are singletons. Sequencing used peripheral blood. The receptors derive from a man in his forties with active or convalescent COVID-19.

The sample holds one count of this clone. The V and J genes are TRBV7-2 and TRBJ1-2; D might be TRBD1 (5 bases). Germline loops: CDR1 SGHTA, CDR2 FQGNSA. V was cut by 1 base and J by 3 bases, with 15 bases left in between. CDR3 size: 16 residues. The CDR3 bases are TGTGCCAGCAGCTTAGAGCCCAGGGTACGCGACTATGGCTACACCTTC. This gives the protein CASSLEPRVRDYGYTF.

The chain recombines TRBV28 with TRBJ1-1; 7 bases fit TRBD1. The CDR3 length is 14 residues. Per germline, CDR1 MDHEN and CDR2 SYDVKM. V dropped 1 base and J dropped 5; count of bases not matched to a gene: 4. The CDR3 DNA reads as TGTGCCAGCAGTTTATCAGGCAGGGGGACTGAAGCTTTCTTT. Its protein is CASSLSGRGTEAFF.

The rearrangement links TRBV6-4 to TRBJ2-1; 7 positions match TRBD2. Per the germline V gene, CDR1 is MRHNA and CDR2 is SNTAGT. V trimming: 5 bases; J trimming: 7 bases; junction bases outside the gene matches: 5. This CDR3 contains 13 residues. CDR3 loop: CASSLEGGNEQFF. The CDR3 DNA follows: TGTGCCAGCAGTTTAGAGGGAGGGAATGAGCAGTTCTTC.

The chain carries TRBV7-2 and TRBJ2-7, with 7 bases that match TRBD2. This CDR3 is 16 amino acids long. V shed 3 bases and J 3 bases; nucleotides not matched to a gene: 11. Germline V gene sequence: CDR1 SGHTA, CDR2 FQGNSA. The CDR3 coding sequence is TGTGCCAGCAGCTTCATCTCGGGGGGTGCTAACTACGAGCAGTACTTC. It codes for CASSFISGGANYEQYF.

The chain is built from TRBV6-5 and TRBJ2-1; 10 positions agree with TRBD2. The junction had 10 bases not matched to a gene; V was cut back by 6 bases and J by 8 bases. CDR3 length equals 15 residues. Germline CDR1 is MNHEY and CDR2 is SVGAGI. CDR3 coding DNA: TGTGCCAGCAGGGGTGGACTAGCGGAGTTGGATGAGCAGTTCTTC. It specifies CASRGGLAELDEQFF.

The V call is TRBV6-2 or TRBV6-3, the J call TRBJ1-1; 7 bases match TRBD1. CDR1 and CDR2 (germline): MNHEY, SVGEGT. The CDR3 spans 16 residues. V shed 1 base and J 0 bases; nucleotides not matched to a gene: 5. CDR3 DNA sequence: TGTGCCAGCAGTTACTTAGTACAGGGGTTGAACACTGAAGCTTTCTTT. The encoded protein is CASSYLVQGLNTEAFF.

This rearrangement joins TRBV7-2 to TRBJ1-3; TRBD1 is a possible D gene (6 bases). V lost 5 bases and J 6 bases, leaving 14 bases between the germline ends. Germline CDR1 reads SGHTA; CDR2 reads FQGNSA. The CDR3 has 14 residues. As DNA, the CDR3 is TGTGCCAGCAGCCCAAACAGGGAATTAAACACCATATATTTT. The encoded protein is CASSPNRELNTIYF.

The CDR3 nucleotides read TGTGCCAGCAGCCGCGATGACAGGGTCTATGGAAACACCATATATTTT. Protein sequence: CASSRDDRVYGNTIYF. The V and J genes are TRBV5-6 and TRBJ1-3; 7 bases are shared with TRBD1. This CDR3 spans 16 amino acids. From germline, CDR1 is SGHDT and CDR2 YYEEEE. Trimming removed 4 bases from V and 3 bases from J; junction bases left unmatched: 10.

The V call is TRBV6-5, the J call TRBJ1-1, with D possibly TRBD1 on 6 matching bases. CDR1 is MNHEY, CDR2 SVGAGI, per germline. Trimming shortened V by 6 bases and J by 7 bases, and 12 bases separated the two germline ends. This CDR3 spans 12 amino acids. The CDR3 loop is CASRKGQSEAFF. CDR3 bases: TGTGCCAGCAGGAAAGGACAGAGTGAAGCTTTCTTT.

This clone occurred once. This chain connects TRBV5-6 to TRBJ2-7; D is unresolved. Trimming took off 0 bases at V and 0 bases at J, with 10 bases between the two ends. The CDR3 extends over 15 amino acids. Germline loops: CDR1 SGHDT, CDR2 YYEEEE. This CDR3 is CASSLAAESSYEQYF. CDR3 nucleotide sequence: TGTGCCAGCAGCTTGGCGGCGGAGAGCTCCTACGAGCAGTACTTC.

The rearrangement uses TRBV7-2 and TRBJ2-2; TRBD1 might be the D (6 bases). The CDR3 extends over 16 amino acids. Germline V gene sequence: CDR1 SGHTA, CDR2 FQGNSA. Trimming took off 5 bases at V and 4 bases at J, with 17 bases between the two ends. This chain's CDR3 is CASSVTGHKSTGELFF. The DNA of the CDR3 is TGTGCCAGCAGCGTGACGGGACATAAGAGCACCGGGGAGCTGTTTTTT.

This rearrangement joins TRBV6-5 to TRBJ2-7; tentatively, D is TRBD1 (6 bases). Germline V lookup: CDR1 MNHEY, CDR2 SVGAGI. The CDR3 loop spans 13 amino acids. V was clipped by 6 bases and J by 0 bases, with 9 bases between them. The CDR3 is CASRTGRSYEQYF. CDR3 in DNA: TGTGCCAGCAGGACAGGCCGCTCCTACGAGCAGTACTTC.

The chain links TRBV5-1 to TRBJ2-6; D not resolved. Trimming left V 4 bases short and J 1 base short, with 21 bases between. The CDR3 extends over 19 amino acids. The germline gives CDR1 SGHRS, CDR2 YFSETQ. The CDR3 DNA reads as TGCGCCAGCAGCCTACAGACGAACACACCTCATTCTGGGGCCAACGTCCTGACTTTC. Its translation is CASSLQTNTPHSGANVLTF. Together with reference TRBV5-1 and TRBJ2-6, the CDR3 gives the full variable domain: KAGVTQTPRYLIKTRGQQVTLSCSPISGHRSVSWYQQTPGQGLQFLFEYFSETQRNKGNFPGRFSGRQFSNSRSEMNVSTLELGDSALYLCASSLQTNTPHSGANVLTFGAGSRLTVL.

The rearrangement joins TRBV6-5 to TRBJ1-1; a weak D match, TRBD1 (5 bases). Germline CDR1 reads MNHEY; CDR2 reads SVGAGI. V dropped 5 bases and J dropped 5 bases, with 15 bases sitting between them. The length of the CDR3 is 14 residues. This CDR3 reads CASSRDGTRTEAFF. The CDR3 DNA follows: TGTGCCAGCAGTAGGGACGGGACTCGGACTGAAGCTTTCTTT.